This T cell receptor beta chain was identified in a study of T-cell memory formation after mild COVID-19. Overall study findings and caveats: While clones contracting from day 15 to 85 were balanced between CD4 and CD8, later expanders leaned CD4+. Some responding clones appeared in pre-infection memory, suggesting cross-reactive memory joined.

This clonotype showed up just a few times. What it binds is unknown. It was 5'RACE with constant-segment primers that produced the TCR alpha and TCR beta cDNA libraries, which carried sample barcodes and UMIs. In TCRdb, the 5' RACE reads were re-called with MiXCR into one record per CDR3 protein. The sample has about 620,000 distinct CDR3 sequences; about a sixth are singletons. The CDR3 is 16 residues long. V was pared by 3 bases and J by 0 bases, with 6 bases of the junction left unmatched. Per the germline V gene, CDR1 is SGHNT and CDR2 is YENEEA. The TCR sequence derives from an adult woman who had mild COVID-19 (a few samples of this study predate the infection). Cell type and time point are not known. The specimen sequenced was PBMCs or a T cell subset sorted from them (not recorded which). This rearrangement joins TRBV11-3 to TRBJ2-3, with 7 nucleotides matching TRBD2. CDR3 sequence (DNA): TGTGCCAGCAGCTTCGGGGACTATCGTAGCACAGATACGCAGTATTTT. Protein: CASSFGDYRSTDTQYF.